Below, one T cell receptor beta chain is given with its context. Its specificity is not known. An immunoSEQ assay, version v3.0, was performed at survey level. Data came from immunoSEQ multiplex PCR; TCRdb stores just in-frame clones and leaves some out. The sample has about 27,000 clones, 80% to 95% seen once. The record originates from a study of long-term antiretroviral therapy in people with HIV. On the study more broadly: First collections came about a decade before the 2015 immediate-ART recommendation.

Points from the study as a whole: Older ART regimens were possibly in use when the blood was collected between about 2003 and 2017.

V was pared by 5 bases and J by 2 bases, with 15 bases between. The CDR3 extends over 15 amino acids. Germline CDR1 is LNHDA and CDR2 is SQIVND (reference sequence). This sequence originates from a middle-aged woman with HIV. The chain links TRBV19 to TRBJ1-2, with D perhaps TRBD1 (5 bases). Material: unsorted PBMCs, obtained 7.6 years after starting antiretroviral therapy. The CDR3: CASSVNRRLNYGYTF. The CDR3 DNA reads TGTGCCAGTAGTGTTAACAGGCGCCTGAACTATGGCTACACCTTC.